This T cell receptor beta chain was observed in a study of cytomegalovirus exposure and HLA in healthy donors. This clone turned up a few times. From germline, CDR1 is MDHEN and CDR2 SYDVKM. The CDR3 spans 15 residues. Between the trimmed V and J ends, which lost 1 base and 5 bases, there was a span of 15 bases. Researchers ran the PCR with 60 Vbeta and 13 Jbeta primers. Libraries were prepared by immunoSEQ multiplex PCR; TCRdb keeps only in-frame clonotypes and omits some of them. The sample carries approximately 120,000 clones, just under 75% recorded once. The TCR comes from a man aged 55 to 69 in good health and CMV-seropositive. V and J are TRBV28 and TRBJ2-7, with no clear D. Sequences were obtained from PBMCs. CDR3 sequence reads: CASSLFAQARNEQYF. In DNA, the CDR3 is TGTGCCAGCAGTTTATTCGCTCAGGCTCGGAACGAGCAGTACTTC.